The 14 T cell receptor beta chains below were found in one sample sequenced in a study of beta chain features in type 1 diabetes. Expressed TCRB transcripts were sequenced because the isolated RNA had all been reverse transcribed beforehand. TCRdb keeps only in-frame clones here, not all; method: immunoSEQ multiplex PCR. This table holds some 200,000 clones, roughly 11% found once. The sequencing sample was made of central memory CD4+ T cells from blood. All receptors come from a man aged 18 to 30 in good health.

This clone was counted a few times. This chain joins TRBV30 and TRBJ1-1, with D unresolved. CDR3 length: 13 residues. The ends were cut back, 2 bases at V and 0 bases at J, with 7 bases in the middle. Germline V gene lookup returns CDR1 GTSNPN and CDR2 SVGIG (reference sequence). For the CDR3, the DNA is TGTGCCTGGAGTAACGGACTGAACACTGAAGCTTTCTTT. Amino acid sequence: CAWSNGLNTEAFF.

Comment on this clone: It differs at one base from a far larger clone, so likely a read error. This chain uses TRBV29-1 with TRBJ2-3; D remains ambiguous. CDR1 is SQVTM and CDR2 is ANQGSEA in the germline V gene. The V end lost 7 bases, the J end lost 0 bases, and 14 bases lay between the germline ends. This CDR3 contains 14 residues. The CDR3 loop reads CSGWVTGSTDTQYF. The CDR3 region has the DNA TGCAGCGGGTGGGTGACCGGAAGCACAGATACGCAGTATTTT.

As regards this clone: With a much larger clone just one base away, this may be a read error. This chain links TRBV30 with TRBJ2-2, with TRBD2 matching over 7 bases. This CDR3 region has 15 residues. Germline V gives CDR1 GTSNPN, CDR2 SVGIG (reference sequence). V trimming: 4 bases; J trimming: 4 bases; junction bases outside the gene matches: 9. The CDR3 loop reads CAWNRGRGGTGELFF. The CDR3 bases are TGTGCCTGGAACCGCGGGAGAGGCGGCACCGGGGAGCTGTTTTTT.

This clone was seen many times. The chain is built from TRBV6-5 and TRBJ2-3; D not certain. CDR3 size: 13 residues. Trimming took off 2 bases at V and 2 bases at J, with 5 bases between the two ends. CDR1 is MNHEY and CDR2 is SVGAGI in the germline V gene. The CDR3 spells CASSYVDTDTQYF. In DNA form, the CDR3 reads TGTGCCAGCAGTTACGTCGACACAGATACGCAGTATTTT.

The sample holds many counts of this clone. The junction shows a germline mismatch at one end, possibly a read error. The V gene is TRBV7-7, the J gene TRBJ2-2, with D unresolved. This CDR3 is 15 amino acids long. Germline CDR1 and CDR2: SSHAT and FNYEAQ (reference sequence). Written as DNA, the CDR3 is TGTGCTAGCAGCCCCCGGGCAGAGAACACCGGGGAGCTGTTTTTT. Protein product: CASSPRAENTGELFF.

The table lists this clone with a few counts. This sequence joins TRBV11-2 and TRBJ2-7, with D unclear. CDR3 length equals 15 residues. Germline lookup yields CDR1 SGHAT and CDR2 FQNNGV. The ends were cut back, 1 base at V and 1 base at J, with 11 bases in the middle. The CDR3 region has the DNA TGTGCCAGCAGCTTAGTCGGTTCCGTTTCCTACGAGCAGTACTTC. Its translation: CASSLVGSVSYEQYF.

This clone occurred a few times. The V gene is TRBV7-2, the J gene TRBJ2-7; D not resolved. Germline CDR1 and CDR2: SGHTA and FQGNSA. Trimming shortened V by 5 bases and J by 6 bases, and 14 bases separated the two germline ends. This CDR3 comprises 13 residues. CDR3 nucleotides: TGTGCCAGCAGCGTATGGGGTTCTCCCGAGCAGTACTTC. Translated, it gives CASSVWGSPEQYF. The whole variable domain, filled in from reference TRBV7-2 and TRBJ2-7, reads GAGVSQSPSNKVTEKGKDVELRCDPISGHTALYWYRQSLGQGLEFLIYFQGNSAPDKSGLPSDRFSAERTGGSVSTLTIQRTQQEDSAVYLCASSVWGSPEQYFGPGTRLTVT.

V usage is TRBV7-8 and J usage is TRBJ2-3; D might be TRBD2 (6 bases). This CDR3 comprises 15 residues. The germline V gene encodes CDR1 SGHVS and CDR2 FQNEAQ. Trimming cost V 4 bases and J 4 bases, with 15 bases left between them. CDR3: CASSSRDSGADTQYF. The CDR3 DNA reads as TGTGCCAGCAGCTCCCGGGACTCCGGGGCAGATACGCAGTATTTT.

The chain uses TRBV14 and TRBJ2-5; tentative D call: TRBD1 (5 bases). Germline loops: CDR1 SGHDN, CDR2 FVKESK. The V gene lost 3 bases and the J gene lost 0 bases, with 8 bases spanning the gap. The CDR3 length is 14 residues. The CDR3 region is CASSQRQNQETQYF. For the CDR3, the DNA is TGTGCCAGCAGCCAGAGACAGAACCAAGAGACCCAGTACTTC.

This clone was detected only a few times. The chain carries TRBV10-3 and TRBJ2-1, with 9 bases aligning to TRBD2. V lost 6 bases, J lost 7 bases, and 10 bases stayed unmatched. Per the germline V gene, CDR1 is ENHRY and CDR2 is SYGVKD. The CDR3 has 15 residues. The CDR3 sequence: CAIRPMTSGGNEQFF. CDR3 DNA sequence: TGTGCCATCAGGCCGATGACTAGCGGAGGGAATGAGCAGTTCTTC.

At least ten counts were recorded for this clone. The V and J genes are TRBV29-1 and TRBJ2-1; D gene ambiguous. The CDR3 length is 13 residues. V was cut by 7 bases and J by 0 bases, with 10 bases left in between. In germline, CDR1 is SQVTM, CDR2 ANQGSEA. The CDR3 DNA reads as TGCAGCGACCAAACCATCTCCTACAATGAGCAGTTCTTC. Protein: CSDQTISYNEQFF.

By sample share, this clone is medium-sized. This chain uses TRBV2 with TRBJ1-1; perhaps TRBD1 as D (5 bases). Trimming removed 5 bases from V and 4 bases from J, with 8 bases in between. The CDR3 covers 12 residues. Germline CDR1 is SNHLY and CDR2 is FYNNEI. The CDR3 nucleotides read TGTGCCAGCAGTTCAGGGAGCACTGAAGCTTTCTTT. This codes for CASSSGSTEAFF.

There are a few counts of this clone. The chain is built from TRBV2 and TRBJ2-1; possibly TRBD1 or TRBD2 for D (5 bases each). Trimming shortened V by 5 bases and J by 6 bases, and 17 bases separated the two germline ends. In germline, CDR1 is SNHLY, CDR2 FYNNEI. The CDR3 totals 15 residues. This chain's CDR3 is CASSRGVGGFNEQFF. CDR3 coding DNA: TGTGCCAGCAGTCGGGGCGTCGGAGGATTCAATGAGCAGTTCTTC.

The V and J genes are TRBV7-2 and TRBJ2-7; D ambiguous. The CDR3 runs to 13 residues. Trimming removed 1 base from V and 0 bases from J, with 4 bases in between. The germline V gene has CDR1 SGHTA and CDR2 FQGNSA. CDR3 sequence (DNA): TGTGCCAGCAGCTTAGGCTTCTCCTACGAGCAGTACTTC. Protein: CASSLGFSYEQYF.